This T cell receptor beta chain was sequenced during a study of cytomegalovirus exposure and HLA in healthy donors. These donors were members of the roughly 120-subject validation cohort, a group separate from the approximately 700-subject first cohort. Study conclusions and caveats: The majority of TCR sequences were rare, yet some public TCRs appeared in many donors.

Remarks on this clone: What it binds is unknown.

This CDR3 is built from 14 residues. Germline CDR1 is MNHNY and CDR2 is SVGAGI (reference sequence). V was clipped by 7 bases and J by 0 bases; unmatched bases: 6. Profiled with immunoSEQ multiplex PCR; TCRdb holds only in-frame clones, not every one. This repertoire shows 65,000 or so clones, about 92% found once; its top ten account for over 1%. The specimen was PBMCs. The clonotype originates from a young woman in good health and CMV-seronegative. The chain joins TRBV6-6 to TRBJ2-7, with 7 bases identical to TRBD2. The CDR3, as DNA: TGTGCCAGCATCCCAGGCGGGAGCTCCTACGAGCAGTACTTC. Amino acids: CASIPGGSSYEQYF.